The sequence of this T cell receptor (beta chain) was determined in a study of cytomegalovirus exposure and HLA in healthy donors. Study-wide findings and caveats: Most CMV-associated TCR beta chains were later found to appear HLA-restricted. It has been reported that TCR beta sequences accurately predicted the HLA-A and HLA-B alleles of most subjects. Reportedly, a later analysis found an Asian-associated ancestry cluster had fewer N-insertions than the approximately 670-donor mean.

CDR3 length equals 16 residues. Looked up from germline, CDR1 is SGHDT and CDR2 is YYEEEE. V shed 0 bases, J shed 5 bases, and the junction held 7 bases outside the gene matches. The table lists this clone with a few counts. Antigen: not known. Researchers ran the PCR with 60 Vbeta and 13 Jbeta primers. Data came from immunoSEQ multiplex PCR; TCRdb stores just in-frame clones and leaves some out. The sample holds about 100,000 clones, 78% seen once. V is TRBV5-6 and J is TRBJ2-2; the match to TRBD1 covers 7 bases. The source is a woman in her fifties or sixties in good health and CMV-seronegative. The sample comprised PBMCs. In nucleotides, the CDR3 is TGTGCCAGCAGCTTGGGCCCAGGGGGTAGGACCGGGGAGCTGTTTTTT. This codes for CASSLGPGGRTGELFF.